The rows below give T cell receptor beta chains drawn from one sample of a study of technical replicates of blood from several donors. Data came from immunoSEQ multiplex PCR; TCRdb stores just in-frame clones and leaves some out. This table has about 13,000 clones, 65% to 90% appearing once. Material: PBMCs. These receptors all stem from a human donor in good health. The CDR3 runs from the conserved cysteine through the conserved F or W. Fields, in order: clone size, J gene, V gene, D gene, CDR3 DNA, CDR3 protein. A D gene is named only where the DNA matches it firmly. Part of the rows lack a size; the others show once, few, many or a class for expanded clones.

NA | TRBJ1-2 | TRBV6-4 | TRBD1 | TGTGCCAGCAGAGACTCGGACAGGGGGCAAGGCTACACCTTC | CASRDSDRGQGYTF
once | TRBJ2-7 | TRBV10-2 | TRBD2 | TGCGCCAGCAGTGAGTCGGGAGGGGAACCCTACGAGCAGTACTTC | CASSESGGEPYEQYF
NA | TRBJ1-1 | TRBV5-1 | TRBD1 | TGCGCCAGCAGCGCGGGACAGATGAACACTGAAGCTTTCTTT | CASSAGQMNTEAFF
once | TRBJ2-7 | TRBV5-4 | TRBD2 | TGTGCCAGCAGCTCGGACCGACTAGCGGGAGGGCCACAGTACTTC | CASSSDRLAGGPQYF
NA | TRBJ2-5 | TRBV7-9 | TRBD2 | TGTGCCAGCAGCCCTCCGGGGGGGGCCCGCGGAGAGACCCAGTACTTC | CASSPPGGARGETQYF
NA | TRBJ2-2 | TRBV19 | TRBD1 | TGTGCCAGTAGGGGGTCGAGACAGGGCGGACACCGGGGGCTGTTTTTT | CASRGSRQGGHRGLFF
NA | TRBJ1-1 | TRBV10-3 | NA | TGTGCCATCTCTCAGGGGCTCGGGAACACTGAAGCTTTCTTT | CAISQGLGNTEAFF
NA | TRBJ2-7 | TRBV9 | NA | TGTGCCAGCAGCGTAGGGGTGGGAGCCACCTACGAGCAGTACTTC | CASSVGVGATYEQYF
few | TRBJ2-2 | TRBV10-1 | TRBD2 | TGCGCCAGCAGTGTGCTAGCGGGAGCCGGGGAGCTGTTTTTT | CASSVLAGAGELFF
NA | TRBJ2-6 | TRBV6-1 | NA | TGTGCCAGCAGTGAAGCGGCGGGACGTAACGTCCTGACTTTC | CASSEAAGRNVLTF
NA | TRBJ2-1 | TRBV7-9 | TRBD2 | TGTGCCAGTAGGGCTAGCGGCGATGAGCAGTTCTTC | CASRASGDEQFF
NA | TRBJ1-5 | TRBV7-8 | NA | TGTGCCAGCAGCTTAAAATGGGACATACATCAGCCCCAGCATTTT | CASSLKWDIHQPQHF
NA | TRBJ1-4 | TRBV19 | TRBD1 | TGTGCCAGTTTAGGACAGGGGGAGAAACTGTTTTTT | CASLGQGEKLFF
few | TRBJ1-2 | TRBV5-1 | NA | TGCGCCAGCAGCTTGGGGGGAGGCTATGGCTACACCTTC | CASSLGGGYGYTF
few | TRBJ2-7 | TRBV19 | TRBD2 | TGTGCCAGTAGTATCGAGGTGACTAGCGGGATCTCCTACGAGCAGTACTTC | CASSIEVTSGISYEQYF
NA | TRBJ2-2 | TRBV2 | TRBD1 | TGTGCCAGCAGGAGGGGGCTCGGGGAGCTGTTTTTT | CASRRGLGELFF
NA | TRBJ1-1 | TRBV27 | TRBD1 | TGTGCCAGCAGTTTGGGACAGGGGAGGAAGGCTTTCTTT | CASSLGQGRKAFF
NA | TRBJ2-7 | TRBV19 | TRBD2 | TGTGCCAGTAGGGAAGCGGGAGGGGTCTACGAGCAGTACTTC | CASREAGGVYEQYF